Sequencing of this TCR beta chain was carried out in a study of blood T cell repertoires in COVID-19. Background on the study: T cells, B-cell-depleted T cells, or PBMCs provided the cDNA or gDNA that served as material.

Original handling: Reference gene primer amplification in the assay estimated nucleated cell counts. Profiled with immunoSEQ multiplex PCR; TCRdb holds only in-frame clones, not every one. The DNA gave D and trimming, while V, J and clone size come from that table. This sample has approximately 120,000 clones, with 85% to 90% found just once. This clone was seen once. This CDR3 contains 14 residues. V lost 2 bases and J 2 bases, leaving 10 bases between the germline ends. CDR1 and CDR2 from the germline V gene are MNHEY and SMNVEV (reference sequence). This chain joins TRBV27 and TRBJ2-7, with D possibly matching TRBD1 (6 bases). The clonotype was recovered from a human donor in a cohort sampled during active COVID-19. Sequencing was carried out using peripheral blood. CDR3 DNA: TGTGCCAGCAGTTTACGACAGGACCCCTACGAGCAGTACTTC. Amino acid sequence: CASSLRQDPYEQYF.